One and the same sample provided the 6 T cell receptor beta chains below, sequenced in a study of blood T cell repertoires in COVID-19. This table comes from immunoSEQ multiplex PCR, and its TCRdb copy is limited to in-frame clones, with some not included. Of about 78,000 clones in the sample, 87% were seen once. The sequencing input was peripheral blood. The receptors originated from a woman aged 80 or over with active or convalescent COVID-19.

The rearrangement joins TRBV5-1 to TRBJ1-1, with 7 bases fitting TRBD1. This CDR3 spans 13 amino acids. From germline, CDR1 is SGHRS and CDR2 YFSETQ. The J segment lost 4 bases and the V segment lost 3 bases, leaving 3 bases of the junction unmatched. The CDR3 region has the DNA TGCGCCAGCAGCTACTCAGGGGGCACTGAAGCTTTCTTT. Translated, it gives CASSYSGGTEAFF.

J is TRBJ2-1 and V is TRBV27; maybe TRBD2 (6 bases). Germline V gene data show CDR1 as MNHEY and CDR2 as SMNVEV (reference sequence). Trimming shortened V by 2 bases and J by 0 bases, and 8 bases separated the two germline ends. The length of the CDR3 is 15 residues. The CDR3: CASSLVAASYNEQFF. The CDR3 bases are TGTGCCAGCAGTTTAGTAGCGGCCTCCTACAATGAGCAGTTCTTC.

A few counts support this clone. The chain links TRBV5-1 to TRBJ2-6; TRBD1 aligns across 9 bases. This CDR3 comprises 19 residues. V shed 4 bases, J shed 0 bases, and the junction held 11 bases outside the gene matches. Germline assignment: CDR1 SGHRS and CDR2 YFSETQ. Here the CDR3 reads CASSLKTGQGVSGANVLTF. The CDR3 DNA sequence: TGCGCCAGCAGCCTGAAAACGGGACAGGGAGTCTCTGGGGCCAACGTCCTGACTTTC.

This clone has a single count. J is TRBJ2-5 and V is TRBV3-1 (or the pseudogene TRBV3-2), with TRBD2 as a possible D gene (6 bases). The germline gives CDR1 LGHDT, CDR2 YNNKEL (reference sequence). The CDR3 loop spans 16 amino acids. The germline V and J ends were trimmed by 3 bases and 5 bases, with 19 bases remaining between them. CDR3 bases: TGTGCCAGCAGCCAGTACGGAGCGGGTGCCGAGGAGACCCAGTACTTC. Encoded protein: CASSQYGAGAEETQYF.

The rearrangement uses TRBV20-1 and TRBJ1-2; D may be TRBD1 (5 bases). Germline-derived CDR1 and CDR2 are DFQATT and SNEGSKA (reference sequence). The CDR3 spans 11 residues. CDR3 nucleotides: TGCAGCTCGCCCCCGGACAATGGCTACACCTTC. Amino acids: CSSPPDNGYTF.

V gene TRBV7-9 combines with J gene TRBJ2-2; the D gene is possibly TRBD2 (6 bases). Germline CDR1 SEHNR, CDR2 FQNEAQ (reference sequence). Trimming stripped 2 bases from V and 4 bases from J, with 8 bases between. The CDR3 is 14 amino acids. The CDR3 coding sequence is TGTGCCAGCAGCTTATGGGGAGGCACCGGGGAGCTGTTTTTT. It is translated as CASSLWGGTGELFF.